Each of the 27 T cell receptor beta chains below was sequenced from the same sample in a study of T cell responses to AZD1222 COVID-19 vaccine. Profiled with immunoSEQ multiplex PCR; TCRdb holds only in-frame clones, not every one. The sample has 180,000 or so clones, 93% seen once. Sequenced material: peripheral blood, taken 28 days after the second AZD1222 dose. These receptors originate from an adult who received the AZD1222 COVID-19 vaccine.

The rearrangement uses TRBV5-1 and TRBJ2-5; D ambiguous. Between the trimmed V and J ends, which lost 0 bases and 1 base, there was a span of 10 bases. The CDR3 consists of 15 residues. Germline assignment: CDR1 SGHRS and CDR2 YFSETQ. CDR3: CASSLVTYTQETQYF. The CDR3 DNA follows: TGCGCCAGCAGCTTGGTAACGTATACCCAAGAGACCCAGTACTTC.

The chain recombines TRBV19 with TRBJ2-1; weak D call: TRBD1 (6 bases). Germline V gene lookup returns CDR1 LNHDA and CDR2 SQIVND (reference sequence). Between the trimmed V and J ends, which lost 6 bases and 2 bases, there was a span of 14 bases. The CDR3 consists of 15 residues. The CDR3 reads CASRAGTSPYNEQFF. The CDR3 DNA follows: TGTGCCAGTAGGGCCGGGACATCTCCCTACAATGAGCAGTTCTTC.

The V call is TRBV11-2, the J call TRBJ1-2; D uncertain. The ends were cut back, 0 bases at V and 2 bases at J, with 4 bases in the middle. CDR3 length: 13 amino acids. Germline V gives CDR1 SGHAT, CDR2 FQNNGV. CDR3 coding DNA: TGTGCCAGCAGCTTAGACAGAAACTATGGCTACACCTTC. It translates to CASSLDRNYGYTF.

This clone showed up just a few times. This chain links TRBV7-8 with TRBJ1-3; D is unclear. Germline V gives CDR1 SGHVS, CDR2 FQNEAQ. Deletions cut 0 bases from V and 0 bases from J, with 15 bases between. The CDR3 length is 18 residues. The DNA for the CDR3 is TGTGCCAGCAGCTTAGCCCCGCGAGGACGGAGCTCTGGAAACACCATATATTTT. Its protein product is CASSLAPRGRSSGNTIYF.

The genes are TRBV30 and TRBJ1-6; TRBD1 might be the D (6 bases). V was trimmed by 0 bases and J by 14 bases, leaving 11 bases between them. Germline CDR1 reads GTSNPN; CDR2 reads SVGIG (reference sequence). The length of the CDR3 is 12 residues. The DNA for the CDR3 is TGTGCCTGGAGTGTACAGGGAGCATCCCTCCACTTT. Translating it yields CAWSVQGASLHF.

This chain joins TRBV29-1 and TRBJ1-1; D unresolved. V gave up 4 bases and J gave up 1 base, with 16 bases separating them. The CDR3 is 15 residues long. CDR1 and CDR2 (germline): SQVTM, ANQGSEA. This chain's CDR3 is CSVVPRTDSNTEAFF. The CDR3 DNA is TGCAGCGTTGTTCCTAGGACGGACTCGAACACTGAAGCTTTCTTT.

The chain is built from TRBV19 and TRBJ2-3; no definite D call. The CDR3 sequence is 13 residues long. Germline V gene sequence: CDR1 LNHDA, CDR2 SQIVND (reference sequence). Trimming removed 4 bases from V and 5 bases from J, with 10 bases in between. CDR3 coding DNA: TGTGCCAGTAGTACTCTACAGCTAGATACGCAGTATTTT. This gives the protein CASSTLQLDTQYF.

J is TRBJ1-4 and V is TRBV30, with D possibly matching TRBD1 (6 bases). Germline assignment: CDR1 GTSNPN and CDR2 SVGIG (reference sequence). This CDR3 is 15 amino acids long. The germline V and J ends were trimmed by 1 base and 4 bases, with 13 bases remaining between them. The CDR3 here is CAWSARQAYNEKLFF. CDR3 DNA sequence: TGTGCCTGGAGTGCCCGACAGGCTTATAATGAAAAACTGTTTTTT.

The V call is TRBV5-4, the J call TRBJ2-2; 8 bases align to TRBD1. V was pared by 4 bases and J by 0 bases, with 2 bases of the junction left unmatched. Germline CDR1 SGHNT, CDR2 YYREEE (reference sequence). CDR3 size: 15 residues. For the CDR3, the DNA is TGTGCCAGCAGCAAGGACAGGGCGAACACCGGGGAGCTGTTTTTT. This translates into CASSKDRANTGELFF. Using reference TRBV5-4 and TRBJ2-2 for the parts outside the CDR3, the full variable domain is ETGVTQSPTHLIKTRGQQVTLRCSSQSGHNTVSWYQQALGQGPQFIFQYYREEENGRGNFPPRFSGLQFPNYSSELNVNALELDDSALYLCASSKDRANTGELFFGEGSRLTVL.

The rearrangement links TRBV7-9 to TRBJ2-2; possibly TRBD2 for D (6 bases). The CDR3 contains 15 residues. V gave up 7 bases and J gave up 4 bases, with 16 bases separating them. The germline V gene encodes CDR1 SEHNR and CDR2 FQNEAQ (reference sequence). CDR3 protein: CASTSWRGGTGELFF. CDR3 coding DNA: TGTGCCAGCACCTCTTGGAGGGGAGGCACCGGGGAGCTGTTTTTT.

CDR3 protein: CASRWNSNQPQHF. As DNA, the CDR3 is TGTGCCAGCAGGTGGAATAGCAATCAGCCCCAGCATTTT. The J gene is TRBJ1-5, the V gene TRBV12-3 or TRBV12-4; D not resolved. The CDR3 has 13 residues. V was trimmed by 6 bases and J by 0 bases, leaving 6 bases between them.

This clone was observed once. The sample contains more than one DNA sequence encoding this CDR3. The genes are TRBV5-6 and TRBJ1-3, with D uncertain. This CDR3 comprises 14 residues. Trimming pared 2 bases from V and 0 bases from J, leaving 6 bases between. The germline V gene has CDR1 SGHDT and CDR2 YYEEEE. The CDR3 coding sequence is TGTGCCAGCAGCTTAGGTAGCTCTGGAAACACCATATATTTT. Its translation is CASSLGSSGNTIYF.

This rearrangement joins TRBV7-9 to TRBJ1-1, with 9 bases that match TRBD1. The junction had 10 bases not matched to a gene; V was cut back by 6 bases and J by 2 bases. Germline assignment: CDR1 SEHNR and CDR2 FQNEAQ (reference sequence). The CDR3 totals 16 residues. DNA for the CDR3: TGTGCCAGCAGTCCCCGGGACAGGGTGTTTAACACTGAAGCTTTCTTT. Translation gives CASSPRDRVFNTEAFF.

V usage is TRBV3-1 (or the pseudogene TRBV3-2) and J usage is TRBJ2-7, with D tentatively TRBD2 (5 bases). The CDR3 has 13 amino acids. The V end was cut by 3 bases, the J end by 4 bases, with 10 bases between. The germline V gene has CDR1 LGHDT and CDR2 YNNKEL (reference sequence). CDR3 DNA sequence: TGTGCCAGCAGCCAGGACGGGATTTACGAGCAGTACTTC. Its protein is CASSQDGIYEQYF.

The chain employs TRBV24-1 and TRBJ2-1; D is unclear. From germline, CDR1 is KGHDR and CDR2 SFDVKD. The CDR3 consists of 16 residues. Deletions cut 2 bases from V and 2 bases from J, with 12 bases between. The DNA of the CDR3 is TGTGCCACCAGTGATTCCGGAACGCTAACCTACAATGAGCAGTTCTTC. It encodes CATSDSGTLTYNEQFF.

CDR3 nucleotide sequence: TGTGCCAGCAGCTCAACCGGGACCGAGTACAATGAGCAGTTCTTC. Translated: CASSSTGTEYNEQFF. The genes are TRBV7-2 and TRBJ2-1, with D perhaps assigned TRBD1 or TRBD2 (5 bases each). Trimming took 4 bases from V and 4 from J, leaving 14 bases between them. Germline-derived CDR1 and CDR2 are SGHTA and FQGNSA. The CDR3 has 15 residues.

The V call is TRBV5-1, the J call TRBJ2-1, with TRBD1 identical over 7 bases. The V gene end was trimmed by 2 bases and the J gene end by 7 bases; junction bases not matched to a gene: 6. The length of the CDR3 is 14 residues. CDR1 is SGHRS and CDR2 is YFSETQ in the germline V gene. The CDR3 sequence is CASSLQQGINEQFF. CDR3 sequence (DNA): TGCGCCAGCAGCTTACAACAGGGGATTAATGAGCAGTTCTTC. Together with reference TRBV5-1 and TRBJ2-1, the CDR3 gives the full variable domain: KAGVTQTPRYLIKTRGQQVTLSCSPISGHRSVSWYQQTPGQGLQFLFEYFSETQRNKGNFPGRFSGRQFSNSRSEMNVSTLELGDSALYLCASSLQQGINEQFFGPGTRLTVL.

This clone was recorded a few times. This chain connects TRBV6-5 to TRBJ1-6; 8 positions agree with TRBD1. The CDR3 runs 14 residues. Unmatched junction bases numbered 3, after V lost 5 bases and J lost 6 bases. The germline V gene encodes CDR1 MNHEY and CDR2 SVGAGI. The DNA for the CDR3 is TGTGCCAGCAGTCCGGACAGGGTTAATTCACCCCTCCACTTT. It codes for CASSPDRVNSPLHF.

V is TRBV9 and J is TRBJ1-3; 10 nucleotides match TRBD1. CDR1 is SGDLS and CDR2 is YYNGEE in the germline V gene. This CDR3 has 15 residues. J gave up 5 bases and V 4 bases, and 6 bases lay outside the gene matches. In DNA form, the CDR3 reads TGTGCCAGCAGCCCGAGGGACAGGGGTCGAAACACCATATATTTT. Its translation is CASSPRDRGRNTIYF.

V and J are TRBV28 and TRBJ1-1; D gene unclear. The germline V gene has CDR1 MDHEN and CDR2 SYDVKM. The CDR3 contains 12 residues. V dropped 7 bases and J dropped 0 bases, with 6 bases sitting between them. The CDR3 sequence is CASKPMNTEAFF. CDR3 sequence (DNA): TGTGCCAGCAAACCCATGAACACTGAAGCTTTCTTT.

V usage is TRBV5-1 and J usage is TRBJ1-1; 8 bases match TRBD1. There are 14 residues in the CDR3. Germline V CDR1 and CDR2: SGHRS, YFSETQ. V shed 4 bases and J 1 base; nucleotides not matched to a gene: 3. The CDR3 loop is CASSPTGANTEAFF. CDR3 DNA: TGCGCCAGCAGCCCGACAGGGGCGAACACTGAAGCTTTCTTT.

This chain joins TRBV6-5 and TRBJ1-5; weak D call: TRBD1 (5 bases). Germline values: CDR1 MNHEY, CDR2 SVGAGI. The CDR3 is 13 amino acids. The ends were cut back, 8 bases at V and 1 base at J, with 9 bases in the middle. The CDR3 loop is CASGARSNQPQHF. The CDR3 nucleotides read TGTGCCAGCGGGGCAAGAAGCAATCAGCCCCAGCATTTT.

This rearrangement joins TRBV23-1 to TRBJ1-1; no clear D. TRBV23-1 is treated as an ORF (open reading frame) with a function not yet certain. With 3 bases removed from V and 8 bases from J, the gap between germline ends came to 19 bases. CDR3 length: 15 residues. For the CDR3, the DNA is TGCGCCAGCAGTCACTACGGCGGGGTTGTCTTGGAAGCTTTCTTT. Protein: CASSHYGGVVLEAFF.

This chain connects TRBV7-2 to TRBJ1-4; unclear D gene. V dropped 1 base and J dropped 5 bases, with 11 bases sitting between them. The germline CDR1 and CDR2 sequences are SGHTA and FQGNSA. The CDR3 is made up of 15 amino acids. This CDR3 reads CASSLVVGRNEKLFF. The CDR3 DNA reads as TGTGCCAGCAGCTTAGTTGTAGGCAGGAATGAAAAACTGTTTTTT.

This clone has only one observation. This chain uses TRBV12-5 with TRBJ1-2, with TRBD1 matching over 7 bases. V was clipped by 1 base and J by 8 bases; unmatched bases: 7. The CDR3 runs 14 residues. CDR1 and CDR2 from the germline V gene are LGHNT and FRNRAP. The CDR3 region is CASGLGLQGRGYTF. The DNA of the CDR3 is TGTGCTAGTGGTTTGGGCCTACAGGGGAGAGGCTACACCTTC.

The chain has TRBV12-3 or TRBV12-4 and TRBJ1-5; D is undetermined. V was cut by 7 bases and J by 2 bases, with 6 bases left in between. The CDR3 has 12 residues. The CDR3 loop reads CASTRGNQPQHF. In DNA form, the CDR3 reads TGTGCCAGCACTCGGGGCAATCAGCCCCAGCATTTT.

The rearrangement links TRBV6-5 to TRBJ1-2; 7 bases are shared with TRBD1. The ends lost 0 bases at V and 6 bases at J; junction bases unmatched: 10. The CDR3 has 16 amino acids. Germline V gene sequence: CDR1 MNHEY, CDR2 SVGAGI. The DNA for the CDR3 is TGTGCCAGCAGTTACTCGATGGTTTGGCAGGGGGATGGCTACACCTTC. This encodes CASSYSMVWQGDGYTF.